The next 25 T cell receptor beta chains were all read from a single sample in a study of blood T cell repertoires in COVID-19. Using immunoSEQ multiplex PCR, the repertoire was profiled, and TCRdb retains in-frame clones only, with some absent. Among 60,000 to 85,000 clones listed, about 84% were seen once. The sequenced sample was peripheral blood. The origin of the receptors is a human donor in a cohort sampled during active COVID-19.

V usage is TRBV30 and J usage is TRBJ2-1, with 7 positions matching TRBD2. After removal of 2 bases from V and 2 bases from J, the junction contained 9 bases not matched to a gene. The CDR3 runs 16 residues. Per the germline V gene, CDR1 is GTSNPN and CDR2 is SVGIG (reference sequence). Here the CDR3 DNA reads TGTGCCTGGAGTAGGGTCCGTGCGGGAGCCTACAATGAGCAGTTCTTC. Protein: CAWSRVRAGAYNEQFF.

The chain uses TRBV7-2 and TRBJ2-5; tentatively, D is TRBD2 (5 bases). The germline V gene encodes CDR1 SGHTA and CDR2 FQGNSA. Trimming cost V 1 base and J 6 bases, with 9 bases left between them. This CDR3 is 13 amino acids long. CDR3 in DNA: TGTGCCAGCAGCTTAGACTCGGGGAAGACCCAGTACTTC. Translated: CASSLDSGKTQYF.

In this sample, this clone turned up once. The chain is built from TRBV6-5 and TRBJ2-7, with 7 nucleotides matching TRBD1. The V gene end was trimmed by 2 bases and the J gene end by 6 bases; junction bases not matched to a gene: 7. The CDR3 is 14 residues long. Germline V gene data show CDR1 as MNHEY and CDR2 as SVGAGI. The CDR3 protein is CASSYLDRAAEQYF. CDR3 DNA: TGTGCCAGCAGTTACCTCGACAGGGCCGCCGAGCAGTACTTC.

The V call is TRBV10-2, the J call TRBJ1-2; a possible D gene is TRBD1 (6 bases). There are 17 residues in the CDR3. V was pared by 3 bases and J by 3 bases, with 20 bases between. The germline CDR1 and CDR2 sequences are WSHSY and SAAADI. The CDR3 DNA sequence: TGCGCCAGCAGTGACCGCGGCCCCCAAGGGGGTGACTATGGCTACACCTTC. This translates into CASSDRGPQGGDYGYTF.

The J gene is TRBJ1-5, the V gene TRBV2, with 7 bases fitting TRBD1. J gave up 4 bases and V 6 bases, and 12 bases lay outside the gene matches. The CDR3 loop spans 16 amino acids. In germline, CDR1 is SNHLY, CDR2 FYNNEI. This chain's CDR3 is CASRARQGEINQPQHF. The DNA of the CDR3 is TGTGCCAGCAGAGCAAGACAGGGCGAGATAAATCAGCCCCAGCATTTT.

This sequence joins TRBV4-2 and TRBJ1-6, with D perhaps TRBD1 (5 bases). Trimming took 3 bases from V and 9 from J, leaving 12 bases between them. CDR3 length: 14 residues. Germline-derived CDR1 and CDR2 are LGHNA and YNFKEQ. DNA for the CDR3: TGTGCCAGCAGCCAGGGTGGAGACAGTTCACCCCTCCACTTT. It codes for CASSQGGDSSPLHF.

V and J are TRBV3-1 (or the pseudogene TRBV3-2) and TRBJ1-5; unclear D gene. V was trimmed by 1 base and J by 5 bases, leaving 12 bases between them. There are 15 residues in the CDR3. Germline-derived CDR1 and CDR2 are LGHDT and YNNKEL (reference sequence). The CDR3 here is CASSQGVGGYQPQHF. DNA of the CDR3: TGTGCCAGCAGCCAAGGGGTTGGCGGTTATCAGCCCCAGCATTTT.

The V gene is TRBV29-1, the J gene TRBJ2-7, with D maybe TRBD1 (6 bases). This CDR3 has 12 amino acids. The V gene's germline CDR1 is SQVTM and CDR2 ANQGSEA. V dropped 8 bases and J dropped 0 bases, with 11 bases sitting between them. The CDR3 sequence is CSIRDNSYEQYF. In nucleotides, the CDR3 is TGCAGCATCCGGGACAACTCCTACGAGCAGTACTTC.

The chain employs TRBV25-1 and TRBJ2-7; no firm D call. The CDR3 consists of 15 residues. The germline V and J ends were trimmed by 2 bases and 1 base, with 12 bases remaining between them. The V gene's germline CDR1 is MGHDK and CDR2 SYGVNS. CDR3 amino acids: CASSEPGSKSYEQYF. The CDR3 DNA sequence: TGTGCCAGCAGTGAACCAGGATCAAAATCCTACGAGCAGTACTTC.

CDR3 nucleotide sequence: TGTGCCAGCAGCCAAGAAGCCGGCCAGGGGGGCGCAGATACGCAGTATTTT. Protein: CASSQEAGQGGADTQYF. V usage is TRBV3-1 (or the pseudogene TRBV3-2) and J usage is TRBJ2-3; weak D call: TRBD1 (7 bases). This CDR3 region has 17 residues. Germline-derived CDR1 and CDR2 are LGHDT and YNNKEL (reference sequence). Between the trimmed V and J ends, which lost 0 bases and 4 bases, there was a span of 17 bases.

This clone was counted a few times. The rearrangement uses TRBV18 and TRBJ1-4; 7 bases line up with TRBD1. V lost 3 bases and J lost 5; bases outside the gene matches: 9. The CDR3 spans 16 residues. Germline assignment: CDR1 KGHSH and CDR2 LQKENI. CDR3 amino acids: CASSPSTGTQNEKLFF. As DNA, the CDR3 is TGTGCCAGCTCACCGTCGACAGGGACCCAGAATGAAAAACTGTTTTTT.

This clone was recorded only once. The chain has TRBV11-3 and TRBJ2-2; D unclear. The germline CDR1 and CDR2 sequences are SGHNT and YENEEA. V was cut by 0 bases and J by 7 bases, with 3 bases left in between. The CDR3 consists of 12 residues. CDR3 residues: CASSLDHGELFF. The CDR3 DNA sequence: TGTGCCAGCAGCTTAGATCACGGGGAGCTGTTTTTT. The full variable domain, with the rest looked up from reference TRBV11-3 and TRBJ2-2, is EAGVVQSPRYKIIEKKQPVAFWCNPISGHNTLYWYLQNLGQGPELLIRYENEEAVDDSQLPKDRFSAERLKGVDSTLKIQPAELGDSAVYLCASSLDHGELFFGEGSRLTVL.

The rearrangement joins TRBV15 to TRBJ2-3; 11 bases match TRBD2. In germline, CDR1 is LNHNV, CDR2 YYDKDF (reference sequence). J gave up 3 bases and V 0 bases, and 8 bases lay outside the gene matches. The CDR3 loop spans 18 amino acids. In nucleotides, the CDR3 is TGTGCCACCAGCAGAGATAATCGACTAGCGGGGATGACAGATACGCAGTATTTT. Translating gives CATSRDNRLAGMTDTQYF. The full variable domain, completed using reference TRBV15 and TRBJ2-3, is DAMVIQNPRYQVTQFGKPVTLSCSQTLNHNVMYWYQQKSSQAPKLLFHYYDKDFNNEADTPDNFQSRRPNTSFCFLDIRSPGLGDTAMYLCATSRDNRLAGMTDTQYFGPGTRLTVL.

The sample holds a few counts of this clone. The V and J genes are TRBV28 and TRBJ1-5; D might be TRBD1 (6 bases). The CDR3 consists of 16 residues. In germline, CDR1 is MDHEN, CDR2 SYDVKM. V gave up 5 bases and J gave up 5 bases, with 19 bases separating them. The CDR3, as DNA: TGTGCCAGCAGTCGCTCCGGGACAACCTGGGATCAGCCCCAGCATTTT. Protein product: CASSRSGTTWDQPQHF.

This chain connects TRBV5-1 to TRBJ1-1, with TRBD1 matching over 7 bases. The CDR3 totals 15 residues. V was pared by 0 bases and J by 0 bases, with 2 bases of the junction left unmatched. The V gene's germline CDR1 is SGHRS and CDR2 YFSETQ. CDR3 coding DNA: TGCGCCAGCAGCTTGGGGACAGGTCTGAACACTGAAGCTTTCTTT. This sequence encodes CASSLGTGLNTEAFF.

The chain joins TRBV19 to TRBJ2-1, with TRBD2 matching over 7 bases. Germline lookup yields CDR1 LNHDA and CDR2 SQIVND (reference sequence). The CDR3 runs 15 residues. The V gene end was trimmed by 0 bases and the J gene end by 2 bases; junction bases not matched to a gene: 1. The CDR3 DNA reads TGTGCCAGTAGTATAGAGGCGGGGGCCTACAATGAGCAGTTCTTC. Translated: CASSIEAGAYNEQFF.

The rearrangement links TRBV18 to TRBJ2-1, with a tentative D call TRBD1 (5 bases). Germline V lookup: CDR1 KGHSH, CDR2 LQKENI. The V end was cut by 4 bases, the J end by 3 bases, with 16 bases between. The CDR3 runs 16 residues. CDR3 DNA: TGTGCCAGCTCACGAGCCAGGGTGGGGTACTACAATGAGCAGTTCTTC. Its translation: CASSRARVGYYNEQFF.

The rearrangement uses TRBV19 and TRBJ2-2, with D possibly TRBD2 on 5 matching bases. Germline V gives CDR1 LNHDA, CDR2 SQIVND (reference sequence). The CDR3 length is 16 residues. The V end was cut by 7 bases, the J end by 0 bases, with 15 bases between. CDR3 region: CASTFFRGSNTGELFF. The CDR3 nucleotides are TGTGCCAGTACCTTCTTCCGCGGGTCGAACACCGGGGAGCTGTTTTTT.

V usage is TRBV28 and J usage is TRBJ2-1, with 10 bases aligning to TRBD2. Germline lookup yields CDR1 MDHEN and CDR2 SYDVKM. This CDR3 is built from 19 residues. With 5 bases clipped from V and 0 bases from J, the junction kept 13 bases outside the gene matches. CDR3 protein: CASSRLEAGGGGSYNEQFF. The CDR3 nucleotides read TGTGCCAGCAGTCGCCTAGAAGCGGGAGGGGGGGGCTCCTACAATGAGCAGTTCTTC.

This clone has just a few counts. The genes are TRBV4-1 and TRBJ2-3; 7 nucleotides line up with TRBD2. The V segment lost 4 bases and the J segment 3 bases; nucleotides outside the gene matches: 10. CDR1 is MGHRA, CDR2 YSYEKL, per germline. The length of the CDR3 is 16 residues. This chain's CDR3 is CASSRKGLVGTDTQYF. The CDR3 DNA reads TGCGCCAGCAGCCGGAAAGGACTAGTTGGTACAGATACGCAGTATTTT.

The chain is built from TRBV4-3 and TRBJ1-6; tentatively, D is TRBD1 (5 bases). Germline V gives CDR1 LGHNA, CDR2 YSLEER. The CDR3 sequence is 13 residues long. V was shortened by 4 bases and J by 8 bases, with 9 bases between the two germline ends. CDR3 bases: TGCGCCAGCAGCCTGGGGGGGGATTCACCCCTCCACTTT. Translated, it gives CASSLGGDSPLHF.

This clone was observed a handful of times. The V gene is TRBV29-1, the J gene TRBJ1-4; 11 bases are a match to TRBD1. V trimming: 7 bases; J trimming: 7 bases; junction bases outside the gene matches: 5. Germline V gene lookup returns CDR1 SQVTM and CDR2 ANQGSEA. This CDR3 spans 13 amino acids. The CDR3 here is CSASGTGGEKLFF. CDR3 nucleotides: TGCAGCGCCTCCGGGACAGGGGGTGAAAAACTGTTTTTT.

The V and J genes are TRBV2 and TRBJ1-3, with 7 bases aligning to TRBD1. The CDR3 totals 16 residues. Germline CDR1 and CDR2: SNHLY and FYNNEI. The V gene end was trimmed by 6 bases and the J gene end by 0 bases; junction bases not matched to a gene: 8. The CDR3, as DNA: TGTGCCAGCAGAGGACAGGCTTTAGACTCTGGAAACACCATATATTTT. This codes for CASRGQALDSGNTIYF.

The chain carries TRBV6-5 and TRBJ2-7; 8 bases map to TRBD2. Per germline, CDR1 MNHEY and CDR2 SVGAGI. Trimming removed 7 bases from V and 8 bases from J; junction bases left unmatched: 13. The CDR3 spans 14 residues. The CDR3 reads CASTGGEAWTKQYF. The CDR3 nucleotides are TGTGCCAGCACCGGGGGGGAAGCTTGGACCAAGCAGTACTTC.

V and J are TRBV12-3 or TRBV12-4 and TRBJ2-1; possible D gene TRBD2, 6 bases. V lost 1 base and J 8 bases, leaving 6 bases between the germline ends. The CDR3 has 12 residues. CDR3 DNA: TGTGCCAGCAGTTTAGGGAGGGATGAGCAGTTCTTC. The encoded protein is CASSLGRDEQFF.